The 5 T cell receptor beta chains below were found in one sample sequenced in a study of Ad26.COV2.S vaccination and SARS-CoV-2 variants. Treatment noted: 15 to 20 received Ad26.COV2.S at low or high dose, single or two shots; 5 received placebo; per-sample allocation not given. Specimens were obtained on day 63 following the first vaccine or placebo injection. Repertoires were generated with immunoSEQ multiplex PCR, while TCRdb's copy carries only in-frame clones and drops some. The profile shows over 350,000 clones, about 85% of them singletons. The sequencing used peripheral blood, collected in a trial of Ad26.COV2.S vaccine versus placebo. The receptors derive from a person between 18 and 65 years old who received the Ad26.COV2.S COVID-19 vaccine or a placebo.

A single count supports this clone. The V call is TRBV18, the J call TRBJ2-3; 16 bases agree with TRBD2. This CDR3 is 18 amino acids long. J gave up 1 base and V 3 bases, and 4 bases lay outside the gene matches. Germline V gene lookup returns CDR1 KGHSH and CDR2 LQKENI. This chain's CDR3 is CASSPGLAGGRRTDTQYF. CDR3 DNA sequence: TGTGCCAGCTCACCGGGACTAGCGGGGGGGCGGCGCACAGATACGCAGTATTTT.

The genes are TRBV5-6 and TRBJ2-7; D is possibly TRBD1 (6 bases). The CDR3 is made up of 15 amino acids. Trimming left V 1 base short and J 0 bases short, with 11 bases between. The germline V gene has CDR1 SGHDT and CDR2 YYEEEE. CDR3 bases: TGTGCCAGCAGCTTGAGGGGGTATAGCTCCTACGAGCAGTACTTC. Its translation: CASSLRGYSSYEQYF.

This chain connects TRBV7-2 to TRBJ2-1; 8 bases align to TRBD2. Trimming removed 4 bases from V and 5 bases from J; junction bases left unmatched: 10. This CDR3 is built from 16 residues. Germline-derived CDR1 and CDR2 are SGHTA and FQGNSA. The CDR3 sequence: CASSWSGGLEHNEQFF. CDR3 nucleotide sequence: TGTGCCAGCAGCTGGAGCGGGGGACTCGAACACAATGAGCAGTTCTTC.

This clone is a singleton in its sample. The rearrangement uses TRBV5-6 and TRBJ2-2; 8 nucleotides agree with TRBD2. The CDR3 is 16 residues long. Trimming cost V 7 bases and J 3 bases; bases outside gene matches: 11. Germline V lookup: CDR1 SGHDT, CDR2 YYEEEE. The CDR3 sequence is CASLTMAAGDTGELFF. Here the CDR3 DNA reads TGTGCCAGCTTGACTATGGCAGCGGGGGACACCGGGGAGCTGTTTTTT. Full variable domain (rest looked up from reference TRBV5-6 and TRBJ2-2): DAGVTQSPTHLIKTRGQQVTLRCSPKSGHDTVSWYQQALGQGPQFIFQYYEEEERQRGNFPDRFSGHQFPNYSSELNVNALLLGDSALYLCASLTMAAGDTGELFFGEGSRLTVL.

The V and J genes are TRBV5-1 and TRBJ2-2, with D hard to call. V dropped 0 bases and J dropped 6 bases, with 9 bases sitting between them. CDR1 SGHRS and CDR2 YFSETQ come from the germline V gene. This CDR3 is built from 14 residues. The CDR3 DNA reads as TGCGCCAGCAGCTTGGAAGGTCTTCCCGGGGAGCTGTTTTTT. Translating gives CASSLEGLPGELFF.